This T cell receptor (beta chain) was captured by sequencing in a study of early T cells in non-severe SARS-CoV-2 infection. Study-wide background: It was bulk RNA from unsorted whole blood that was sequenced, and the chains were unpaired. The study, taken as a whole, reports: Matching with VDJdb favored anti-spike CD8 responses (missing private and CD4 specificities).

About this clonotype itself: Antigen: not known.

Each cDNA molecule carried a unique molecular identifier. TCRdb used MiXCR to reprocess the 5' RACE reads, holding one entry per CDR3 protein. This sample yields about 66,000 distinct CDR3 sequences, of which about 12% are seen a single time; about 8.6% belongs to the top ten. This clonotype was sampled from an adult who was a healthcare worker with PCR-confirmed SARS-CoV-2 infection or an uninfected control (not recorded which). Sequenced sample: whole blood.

As DNA, the CDR3 is TGTGCCACCGGACAGGAAAATTCACCCCTCCACTTT. Its translation: CATGQENSPLHF. This chain connects TRBV10-3 to TRBJ1-6, with 7 bases that match TRBD1. V lost 10 bases, J lost 7 bases, and 4 bases stayed unmatched. The germline V gene encodes CDR1 ENHRY and CDR2 SYGVKD. The CDR3 runs to 12 residues.